By frequency in the sample, the clone carrying this TCR beta chain is medium-sized. Treatment here: randomized to nivolumab then ipilimumab (arm A) or the reverse (arm B). The sample is drawn from a study of sequential checkpoint blockade in melanoma. Germline lookup yields CDR1 SGHNT and CDR2 YENEEA. There are 15 residues in the CDR3. Trimming took 7 bases from V and 1 from J, leaving 14 bases between them. Sequencing was performed with immunoSEQ multiplex PCR; in TCRdb, only in-frame clones are kept and a portion is missing. The sample holds 2,000 to 2,500 clones, about a sixth seen once. The sample was tumor tissue (inferred from file names), taken from a patient given nivolumab and ipilimumab in sequence. This sequence was found in a human donor with melanoma. The chain recombines TRBV11-3 with TRBJ2-1; D gene ambiguous. CDR3 loop: CASTPLGGSYNEQFF. The CDR3, as DNA: TGTGCCAGCACCCCATTGGGCGGATCCTACAATGAGCAGTTCTTC.